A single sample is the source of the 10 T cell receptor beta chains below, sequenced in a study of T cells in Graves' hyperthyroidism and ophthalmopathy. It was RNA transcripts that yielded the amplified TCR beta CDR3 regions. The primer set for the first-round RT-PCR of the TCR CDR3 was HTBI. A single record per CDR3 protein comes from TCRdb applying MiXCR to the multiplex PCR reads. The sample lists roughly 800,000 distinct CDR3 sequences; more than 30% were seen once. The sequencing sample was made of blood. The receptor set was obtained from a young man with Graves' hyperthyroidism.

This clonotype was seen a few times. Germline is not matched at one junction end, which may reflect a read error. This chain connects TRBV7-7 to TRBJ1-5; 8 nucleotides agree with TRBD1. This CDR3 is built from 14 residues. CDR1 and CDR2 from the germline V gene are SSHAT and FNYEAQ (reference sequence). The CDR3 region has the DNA TGTGCTAGCAGCTTGTCAGGACAGGGAGAGACCCAGCATTTT. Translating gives CASSLSGQGETQHF.

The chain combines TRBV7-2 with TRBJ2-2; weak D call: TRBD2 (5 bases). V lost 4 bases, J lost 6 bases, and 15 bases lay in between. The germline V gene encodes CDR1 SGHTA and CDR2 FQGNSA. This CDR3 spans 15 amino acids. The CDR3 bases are TGTGCCAGCAGCTCGCCCAGCGGATCCTCCGGGGAGCTGTTTTTT. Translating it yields CASSSPSGSSGELFF.

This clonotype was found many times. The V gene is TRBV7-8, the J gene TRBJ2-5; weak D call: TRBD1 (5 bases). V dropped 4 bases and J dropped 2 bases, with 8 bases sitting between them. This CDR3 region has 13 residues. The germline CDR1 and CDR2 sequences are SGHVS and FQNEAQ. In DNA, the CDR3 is TGTGCCAGCAGCTCGACAGAGCAAGAGACCCAGTACTTC. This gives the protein CASSSTEQETQYF.

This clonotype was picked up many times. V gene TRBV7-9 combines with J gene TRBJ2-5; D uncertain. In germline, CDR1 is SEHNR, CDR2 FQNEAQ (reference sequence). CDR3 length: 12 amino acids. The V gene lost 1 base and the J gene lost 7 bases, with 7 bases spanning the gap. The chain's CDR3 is CASSLEGGTQYF. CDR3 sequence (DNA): TGTGCCAGCAGCTTAGAAGGTGGGACCCAGTACTTC.

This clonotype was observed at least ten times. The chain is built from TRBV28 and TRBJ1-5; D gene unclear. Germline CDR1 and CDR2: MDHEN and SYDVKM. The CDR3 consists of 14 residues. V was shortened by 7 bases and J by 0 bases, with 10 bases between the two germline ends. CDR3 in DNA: TGTGCCAGCACCCAACAAATTAGCAATCAGCCCCAGCATTTT. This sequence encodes CASTQQISNQPQHF.

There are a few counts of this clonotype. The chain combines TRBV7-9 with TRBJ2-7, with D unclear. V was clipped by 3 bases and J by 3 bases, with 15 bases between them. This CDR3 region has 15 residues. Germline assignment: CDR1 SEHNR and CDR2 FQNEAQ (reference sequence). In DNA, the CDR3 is TGTGCCAGCAGCTTGTCTGTGAACTTAGACTACGAGCAGTACTTC. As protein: CASSLSVNLDYEQYF.

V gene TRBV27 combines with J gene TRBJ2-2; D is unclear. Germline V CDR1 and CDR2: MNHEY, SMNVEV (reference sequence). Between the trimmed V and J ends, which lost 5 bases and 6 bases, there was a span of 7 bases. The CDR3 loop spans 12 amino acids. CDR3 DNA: TGTGCCAGCAGTCTACACGCCGGGGAGCTGTTTTTT. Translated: CASSLHAGELFF.

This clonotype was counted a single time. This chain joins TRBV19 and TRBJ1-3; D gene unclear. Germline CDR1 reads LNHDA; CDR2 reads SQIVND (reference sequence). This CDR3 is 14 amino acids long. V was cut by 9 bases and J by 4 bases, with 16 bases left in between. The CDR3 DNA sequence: TGTGCCAGCAGCCAGCAGGCAGCAGGAAACACCATATATTTT. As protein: CASSQQAAGNTIYF.

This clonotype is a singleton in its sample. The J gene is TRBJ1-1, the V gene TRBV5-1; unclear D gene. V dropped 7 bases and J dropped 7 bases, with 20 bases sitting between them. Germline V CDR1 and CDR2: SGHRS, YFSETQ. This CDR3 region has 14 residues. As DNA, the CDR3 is TGCGCCAGCCGCCTTGGGAGGGAGCGGTATGAAGCTTTCTTT. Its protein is CASRLGRERYEAFF.

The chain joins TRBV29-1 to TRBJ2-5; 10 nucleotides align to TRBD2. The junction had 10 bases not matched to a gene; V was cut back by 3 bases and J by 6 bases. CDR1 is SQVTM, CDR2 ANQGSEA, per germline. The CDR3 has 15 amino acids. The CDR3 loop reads CSVDEWLAGVKTQYF. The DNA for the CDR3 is TGCAGCGTTGATGAGTGGCTAGCGGGGGTGAAGACCCAGTACTTC.